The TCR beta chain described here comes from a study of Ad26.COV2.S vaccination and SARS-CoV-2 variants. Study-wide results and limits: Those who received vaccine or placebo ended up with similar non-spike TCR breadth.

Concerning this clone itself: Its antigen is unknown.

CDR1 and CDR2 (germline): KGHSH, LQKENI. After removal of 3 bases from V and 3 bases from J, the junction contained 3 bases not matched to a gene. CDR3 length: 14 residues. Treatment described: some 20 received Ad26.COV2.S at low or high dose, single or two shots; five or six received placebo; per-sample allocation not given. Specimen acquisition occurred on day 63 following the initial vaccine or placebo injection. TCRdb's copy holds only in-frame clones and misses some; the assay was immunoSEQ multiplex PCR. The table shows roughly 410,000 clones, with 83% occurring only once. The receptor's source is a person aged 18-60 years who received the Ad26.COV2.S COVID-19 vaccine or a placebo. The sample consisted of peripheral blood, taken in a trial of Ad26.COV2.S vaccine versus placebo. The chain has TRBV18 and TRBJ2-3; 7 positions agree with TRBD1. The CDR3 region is CASSPTRGTDTQYF. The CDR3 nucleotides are TGTGCCAGCTCACCTACCAGGGGGACAGATACGCAGTATTTT.